These 19 T cell receptor beta chains originate from one sample sequenced in a study of naive and memory T cell subsets. The beta constant-region primer was an equimolar mix of two oligonucleotides covering TRBC1 and TRBC2. TCRdb reprocessed the UMI-ligation and nested PCR reads with MiXCR, giving one entry per CDR3 protein. Of fewer than 40,000 distinct CDR3 sequences detected, 10% to 15% appear once; the ten largest clones hold 22%. The source material was effector memory CD4+ T cells from blood. Subset indicated: effector memory, CD45RA- CD27-. All receptors come from a human donor in good health.

This clonotype has just a few counts. The chain employs TRBV5-6 and TRBJ1-1; no clear D. CDR3 length equals 14 residues. The germline V gene has CDR1 SGHDT and CDR2 YYEEEE. V lost 3 bases and J lost 3, with 12 bases in between. The chain's CDR3 is CASSSGSGHTEAFF. CDR3 coding DNA: TGTGCCAGCAGCTCGGGATCCGGGCACACTGAAGCTTTCTTT.

This clonotype was seen a handful of times. The CDR3 sequence: CATSDSAPGQGIGDEQFF. CDR3 bases: TGTGCCACCAGTGATTCAGCCCCGGGACAGGGAATCGGCGATGAGCAGTTCTTC. The chain has TRBV24-1 and TRBJ2-1; 9 positions agree with TRBD1. Germline-derived CDR1 and CDR2 are KGHDR and SFDVKD. The CDR3 extends over 18 amino acids. V lost 2 bases to trimming and J lost 8 bases; unmatched junction nucleotides: 15.

This chain uses TRBV14 with TRBJ2-3; unclear D gene. V was clipped by 0 bases and J by 6 bases, with 10 bases between them. The CDR3 is 14 amino acids. Per the germline V gene, CDR1 is SGHDN and CDR2 is FVKESK. The CDR3, as DNA: TGTGCCAGCAGCCAAGATCGTTCAAGGGATACGCAGTATTTT. Translation gives CASSQDRSRDTQYF. The variable domain in full, with the rest retrieved from reference TRBV14 and TRBJ2-3, is EAGVTQFPSHSVIEKGQTVTLRCDPISGHDNLYWYRRVMGKEIKFLLHFVKESKQDESGMPNNRFLAERTGGTYSTLKVQPAELEDSGVYFCASSQDRSRDTQYFGPGTRLTVL.

As concerns this clonotype: A junction boundary mismatches the germline segment, possibly from a read error. CDR3 nucleotide sequence: TGTGTCAGCAGCCAGGCGACCTCCGGGACAGACCCTAGGGAGCAGTACTTC. Protein product: CVSSQATSGTDPREQYF. The chain is built from TRBV4-2 and TRBJ2-7, with TRBD1 matching over 7 bases. CDR1 is LGHNA, CDR2 YNFKEQ, per germline. There are 17 residues in the CDR3.

This clonotype was counted a few times. The J gene is TRBJ1-2, the V gene TRBV10-3, with D hard to call. V dropped 4 bases and J dropped 4 bases, with 16 bases sitting between them. The germline CDR1 and CDR2 sequences are ENHRY and SYGVKD. The CDR3 is made up of 15 amino acids. CDR3 in DNA: TGTGCCATCAGTGGAGATCCTGGGAGGACCTATGGCTACACCTTC. Amino acids: CAISGDPGRTYGYTF.

This clonotype was detected a few times. This chain links TRBV28 with TRBJ2-1; a possible D gene is TRBD2 (7 bases). The CDR3 covers 14 residues. Germline V gene lookup returns CDR1 MDHEN and CDR2 SYDVKM. V was clipped by 9 bases and J by 8 bases, with 20 bases between them. The CDR3 nucleotides read TGTGCCAGTTCTTGGGGGGGGCCCTGGGATGAGCAGTTCTTC. It translates to CASSWGGPWDEQFF.

V is TRBV7-2 and J is TRBJ2-1; weak D call: TRBD2 (7 bases). The CDR3 spans 18 residues. The V and J ends lost 4 bases and 0 bases respectively, with 19 bases between them. Germline CDR1 is SGHTA and CDR2 is FQGNSA. Here the CDR3 reads CASSSGGGTRSSYNEQFF. The CDR3 DNA reads as TGTGCCAGCAGCTCGGGGGGCGGGACCCGGAGCTCCTACAATGAGCAGTTCTTC.

The J gene is TRBJ2-1, the V gene TRBV25-1, with a tentative D call TRBD2 (6 bases). Germline V CDR1 and CDR2: MGHDK, SYGVNS. V lost 3 bases and J lost 7, with 16 bases in between. CDR3 length: 15 residues. DNA for the CDR3: TGTGCCAGCAGTGAGGGAATAGCGGCTATAAATGAGCAGTTCTTC. It is translated as CASSEGIAAINEQFF.

This clonotype was detected a few times. This rearrangement joins TRBV3-1 to TRBJ1-6; D gene uncertain. The CDR3 is 13 residues long. The germline V and J ends were trimmed by 1 base and 10 bases, with 8 bases remaining between them. Per the germline V gene, CDR1 is LGHDT and CDR2 is YNNKEL (reference sequence). The CDR3 loop is CASSQAQRSPLHF. Here the CDR3 DNA reads TGTGCCAGCAGCCAAGCTCAACGATCACCCCTCCACTTT.

The CDR3 sequence: CASSQDRRYTNSPLHF. The CDR3 DNA is TGCGCCAGCAGCCAAGATCGGCGTTATACGAATTCACCCCTCCACTTT. This rearrangement joins TRBV4-1 to TRBJ1-6, with D uncertain. The ends were cut back, 0 bases at V and 7 bases at J, with 13 bases in the middle. CDR1 is MGHRA, CDR2 YSYEKL, per germline. The CDR3 spans 16 residues.

This clonotype came up once. The gene calls are TRBV7-2 and TRBJ2-7; TRBD1 or TRBD2 may be the D gene (6 bases each). With 3 bases removed from V and 9 bases from J, the gap between germline ends came to 18 bases. This CDR3 region has 14 residues. From germline, CDR1 is SGHTA and CDR2 FQGNSA. The CDR3, as DNA: TGTGCCAGCAGCTTCGGGGGCGGGGTGCTCGGGCAGTACTTC. It encodes CASSFGGGVLGQYF.

About this clonotype itself: This may arise from a read error, as a much more abundant clone is one base away. The chain links TRBV6-5 to TRBJ2-7; possibly TRBD2 for D (6 bases). The V end lost 5 bases, the J end lost 0 bases, and 11 bases lay between the germline ends. The CDR3 sequence is 14 residues long. Germline CDR1 is MNHEY and CDR2 is SVGAGI. CDR3 loop: CASSPWGLSYEQYF. The CDR3 region has the DNA TGTGCCAGCAGTCCCTGGGGACTCTCCTACGAGCAGTACTTC.

The rearrangement links TRBV5-1 to TRBJ2-5; 11 bases are shared with TRBD2. In germline, CDR1 is SGHRS, CDR2 YFSETQ. V gave up 0 bases and J gave up 2 bases; unmatched junction bases: 9. The CDR3 is made up of 18 amino acids. The CDR3 protein is CASSLAQRLAGRQETQYF. The CDR3 bases are TGCGCCAGCAGCTTGGCCCAACGACTAGCGGGGAGACAAGAGACCCAGTACTTC.

This clonotype was detected many times. The V and J genes are TRBV10-1 and TRBJ2-7, with 9 bases fitting TRBD2. The germline gives CDR1 WNHNN, CDR2 SYGVQD (reference sequence). The CDR3 is 15 amino acids. Germline trimming cut 4 bases from V and 6 bases from J; bases unmatched to any gene: 10. The CDR3 DNA sequence: TGCGCCAGCAGTGTGGGAAGCGGGAGGCAGCTCGAGCAGTACTTC. This sequence encodes CASSVGSGRQLEQYF.

This clonotype was detected many times. The chain is built from TRBV20-1 and TRBJ1-2, with D possibly being TRBD1 (5 bases). This CDR3 spans 15 amino acids. The ends were cut back, 1 base at V and 3 bases at J, with 15 bases in the middle. Looked up from germline, CDR1 is DFQATT and CDR2 is SNEGSKA (reference sequence). The DNA for the CDR3 is TGCAGTGCTAGAGTCCCCAGGGTGGTAGACTATGGCTACACCTTC. Encoded protein: CSARVPRVVDYGYTF.

This clonotype is categorized as medium-sized. V is TRBV28 and J is TRBJ1-6; D possibly corresponds to TRBD1 (6 bases). CDR3 length: 14 residues. Trimming removed 8 bases from V and 1 base from J, with 9 bases in between. Germline V lookup: CDR1 MDHEN, CDR2 SYDVKM. Written as DNA, the CDR3 is TGTGCCAGCGGTGGACAGTCCTATAATTCACCCCTCCACTTT. Its protein is CASGGQSYNSPLHF.

As to this clonotype: This CDR3 fails to terminate in the conserved phenylalanine or tryptophan, so it likely reflects a read error. The chain links TRBV11-2 to TRBJ2-1, with 9 nucleotides matching TRBD2. Germline V lookup: CDR1 SGHAT, CDR2 FQNNGV. The ends lost 5 bases at V and 10 bases at J; junction bases unmatched: 18. CDR3 size: 17 residues. The CDR3 is CASSPPLAGKKGREQFS. The CDR3 DNA reads as TGTGCCAGCAGCCCCCCACTAGCGGGTAAAAAGGGGAGAGAGCAGTTCTCC.

This clonotype was counted many times. The rearrangement links TRBV20-1 to TRBJ2-2, with 8 bases identical to TRBD2. The junction had 7 bases not matched to a gene; V was cut back by 1 base and J by 6 bases. Per the germline V gene, CDR1 is DFQATT and CDR2 is SNEGSKA (reference sequence). The CDR3 is 15 amino acids. This CDR3 is CSARGLKAGAGELFF. The CDR3 coding sequence is TGCAGTGCTAGAGGCCTTAAAGCGGGAGCCGGGGAGCTGTTTTTT.

This clonotype has ten or more counts. The chain combines TRBV6-5 with TRBJ2-3; 10 nucleotides match TRBD2. CDR1 and CDR2 from the germline V gene are MNHEY and SVGAGI. The CDR3 covers 15 residues. Unmatched junction bases numbered 5, after V lost 4 bases and J lost 4 bases. The CDR3 loop is CASSFGLAGADTQYF. The CDR3 DNA sequence: TGTGCCAGCAGTTTTGGGCTAGCGGGAGCAGATACGCAGTATTTT.